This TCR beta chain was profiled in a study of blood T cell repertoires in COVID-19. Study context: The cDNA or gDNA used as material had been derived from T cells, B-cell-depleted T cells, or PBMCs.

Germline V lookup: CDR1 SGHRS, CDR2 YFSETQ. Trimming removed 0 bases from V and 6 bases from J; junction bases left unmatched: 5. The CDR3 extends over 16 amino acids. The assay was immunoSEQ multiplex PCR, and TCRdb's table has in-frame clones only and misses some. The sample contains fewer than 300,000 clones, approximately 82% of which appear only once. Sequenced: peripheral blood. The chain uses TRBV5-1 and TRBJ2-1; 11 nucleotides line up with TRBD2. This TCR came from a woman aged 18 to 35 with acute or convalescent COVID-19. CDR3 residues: CASSLALAGGRNEQFF. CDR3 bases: TGCGCCAGCAGCTTGGCCCTAGCGGGAGGTCGCAATGAGCAGTTCTTC. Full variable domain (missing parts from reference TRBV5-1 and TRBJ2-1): KAGVTQTPRYLIKTRGQQVTLSCSPISGHRSVSWYQQTPGQGLQFLFEYFSETQRNKGNFPGRFSGRQFSNSRSEMNVSTLELGDSALYLCASSLALAGGRNEQFFGPGTRLTVL.